One and the same sample provided the 27 T cell receptor beta chains below, sequenced in a study of T cells in localized non-small cell lung cancer. Profiling relied on immunoSEQ multiplex PCR, and the TCRdb table lists in-frame clones only, not all of them. This table has fewer than 75,000 clones, less than 85% appearing once. The sequencing used peripheral blood, collected before any cancer treatment. The receptors originated from a female donor at least 60 years old with stage I lung adenocarcinoma.

The chain uses TRBV5-1 and TRBJ2-7, with TRBD2 matching over 11 bases. CDR1 and CDR2 from the germline V gene are SGHRS and YFSETQ. J was trimmed by 3 bases and V by 0 bases; bases with no gene match: 5. The CDR3 is 16 residues long. CDR3 nucleotides: TGCGCCAGCAGCTTGGGAGGGACTAGCGGAGGCTACGAGCAGTACTTC. Translation gives CASSLGGTSGGYEQYF.

The V and J genes are TRBV9 and TRBJ2-1, with 11 bases that match TRBD2. The CDR3 runs to 18 residues. J lost 8 bases, V lost 0 bases, and 13 bases had no gene match. CDR1 is SGDLS and CDR2 is YYNGEE in the germline V gene. Here the CDR3 DNA reads TGTGCCAGCAGCGTAGGGCTAGCGGGAGGCTCTCTAATCGATGAGCAGTTCTTC. Translated, it gives CASSVGLAGGSLIDEQFF. Together with reference TRBV9 and TRBJ2-1, the CDR3 gives the full variable domain: DSGVTQTPKHLITATGQRVTLRCSPRSGDLSVYWYQQSLDQGLQFLIQYYNGEERAKGNILERFSAQQFPDLHSELNLSSLELGDSALYFCASSVGLAGGSLIDEQFFGPGTRLTVL.

This chain links TRBV7-3 with TRBJ2-1; a weak D match, TRBD2 (5 bases). There are 15 residues in the CDR3. V lost 2 bases and J 2 bases, leaving 10 bases between the germline ends. Germline V gene data show CDR1 as SGHTA and CDR2 as FQGTGA. The CDR3: CASSLGRVTYNEQFF. CDR3 in DNA: TGTGCCAGCAGCTTAGGGAGAGTAACCTACAATGAGCAGTTCTTC.

The rearrangement uses TRBV7-3 and TRBJ2-1, with 8 positions matching TRBD2. This CDR3 spans 15 amino acids. V lost 5 bases, J lost 9 bases, and 12 bases stayed unmatched. Germline V gene data show CDR1 as SGHTA and CDR2 as FQGTGA. DNA for the CDR3: TGTGCCAGCAGCCCGCGTGGACTAGCAAGGGGTGAGCAGTTCTTC. It encodes CASSPRGLARGEQFF. The variable domain in full, with the rest retrieved from reference TRBV7-3 and TRBJ2-1, is GAGVSQTPSNKVTEKGKYVELRCDPISGHTALYWYRQSLGQGPEFLIYFQGTGAADDSGLPNDRFFAVRPEGSVSTLKIQRTERGDSAVYLCASSPRGLARGEQFFGPGTRLTVL.

The gene calls are TRBV7-9 and TRBJ2-1, with TRBD2 identical over 13 bases. V shed 5 bases, J shed 10 bases, and the junction held 11 bases outside the gene matches. The germline V gene encodes CDR1 SEHNR and CDR2 FQNEAQ (reference sequence). The CDR3 sequence is 16 residues long. This CDR3 reads CASSHGTSGASGEQFF. CDR3 coding DNA: TGTGCCAGCAGCCACGGGACTAGCGGGGCCTCCGGGGAGCAGTTCTTC.

This clone was recorded only once. The chain recombines TRBV7-2 with TRBJ1-2; 10 bases fit TRBD1. J gave up 3 bases and V 6 bases, and 4 bases lay outside the gene matches. CDR3 size: 14 residues. Germline values: CDR1 SGHTA, CDR2 FQGNSA. The CDR3 region is CASSADRGYYGYTF. The CDR3 DNA sequence: TGTGCCAGCAGTGCGGACAGGGGGTACTATGGCTACACCTTC.

The rearrangement joins TRBV11-3 to TRBJ2-7; perhaps TRBD1 as D (5 bases). The V and J ends lost 3 bases and 5 bases respectively, with 8 bases between them. The CDR3 runs 12 residues. Germline CDR1 is SGHNT and CDR2 is YENEEA. The CDR3 DNA is TGTGCCAGCAGCTTTAGGGGTAACGAGCAGTACTTC. Translating gives CASSFRGNEQYF.

The genes are TRBV7-3 and TRBJ2-2, with TRBD2 matching 8 bases. The CDR3 has 18 amino acids. Germline values: CDR1 SGHTA, CDR2 FQGTGA. The ends lost 5 bases at V and 1 base at J; junction bases unmatched: 12. The CDR3 is CASSPLWTSPQNTGELFF. In DNA, the CDR3 is TGTGCCAGCAGCCCATTATGGACTAGCCCCCAGAACACCGGGGAGCTGTTTTTT.

In its sample, this clone was seen once. The same CDR3 can be traced to other DNA sequences in this sample. The chain carries TRBV7-2 and TRBJ2-7; weak D call: TRBD1 (6 bases). The CDR3 is 13 amino acids. Trimming pared 1 base from V and 5 bases from J, leaving 9 bases between. Germline V lookup: CDR1 SGHTA, CDR2 FQGNSA. The CDR3 here is CASSLVQGHEQYF. Here the CDR3 DNA reads TGTGCCAGCAGCTTAGTACAGGGCCACGAGCAGTACTTC.

The genes are TRBV5-1 and TRBJ2-7; a weak D match, TRBD1 (6 bases). CDR1 SGHRS and CDR2 YFSETQ come from the germline V gene. V lost 5 bases, J lost 1 base, and 10 bases lay in between. The length of the CDR3 is 13 residues. Here the CDR3 DNA reads TGCGCCAGCAGGAGACAGGAGTCCTACGAGCAGTACTTC. This codes for CASRRQESYEQYF.

The chain recombines TRBV28 with TRBJ2-1; 13 positions agree with TRBD2. V was clipped by 6 bases and J by 10 bases; unmatched bases: 6. In germline, CDR1 is MDHEN, CDR2 SYDVKM. The CDR3 is 14 residues long. CDR3: CASRLAGGPREQFF. In nucleotides, the CDR3 is TGTGCCAGCAGACTAGCGGGAGGGCCTCGAGAGCAGTTCTTC.

V and J are TRBV11-3 and TRBJ2-7; tentatively, D is TRBD2 (6 bases). Per germline, CDR1 SGHNT and CDR2 YENEEA. The CDR3 loop spans 15 amino acids. Trimming left V 1 base short and J 2 bases short, with 12 bases between. Written as DNA, the CDR3 is TGTGCCAGCAGCTTAGGGGGGGTCGGAACCTACGAGCAGTACTTC. This gives the protein CASSLGGVGTYEQYF.

CDR3 amino acids: CASGLAGVEQFF. CDR3 sequence (DNA): TGTGCCAGCGGACTAGCGGGAGTTGAGCAGTTCTTC. The genes are TRBV25-1 and TRBJ2-1, with 13 bases that match TRBD2. V dropped 8 bases and J dropped 9; count of bases not matched to a gene: 1. The CDR3 runs 12 residues. Germline-derived CDR1 and CDR2 are MGHDK and SYGVNS.

This clone was seen a few times. The genes are TRBV19 and TRBJ1-1; maybe TRBD1 (6 bases). The V end lost 7 bases, the J end lost 1 base, and 13 bases lay between the germline ends. Germline CDR1 is LNHDA and CDR2 is SQIVND (reference sequence). This CDR3 is built from 14 residues. For the CDR3, the DNA is TGTGCCAGTATTCGACAGGACCCGAACACTGAAGCTTTCTTT. It codes for CASIRQDPNTEAFF.

The chain is built from TRBV5-1 and TRBJ2-7; the match to TRBD1 covers 9 bases. V shed 6 bases and J 5 bases; nucleotides not matched to a gene: 6. CDR1 and CDR2 (germline): SGHRS, YFSETQ. There are 13 residues in the CDR3. CDR3 in amino acids: CASKGQGTHEQYF. The CDR3 coding sequence is TGCGCCAGCAAAGGACAGGGGACGCACGAGCAGTACTTC.

V is TRBV28 and J is TRBJ1-4; 7 nucleotides agree with TRBD1. The CDR3 covers 15 residues. Losses at the gene ends were 6 bases for V and 5 bases for J; bases not matched to a gene: 9. Germline loops: CDR1 MDHEN, CDR2 SYDVKM. The chain's CDR3 is CASRLPGTANEKLFF. The CDR3 nucleotides are TGTGCCAGCAGACTCCCCGGGACAGCGAATGAAAAACTGTTTTTT.

This clone was picked up one time. The gene calls are TRBV5-1 and TRBJ2-4; a weak D match, TRBD2 (6 bases). V was clipped by 0 bases and J by 4 bases, with 8 bases between them. Looked up from germline, CDR1 is SGHRS and CDR2 is YFSETQ. The CDR3 covers 14 residues. DNA for the CDR3: TGCGCCAGCAGCTTGGATGGAGGGAAAAACATTCAGTACTTC. This sequence encodes CASSLDGGKNIQYF.

V usage is TRBV9 and J usage is TRBJ1-1; 11 positions agree with TRBD1. Germline loops: CDR1 SGDLS, CDR2 YYNGEE. This CDR3 comprises 17 residues. Trimming at V came to 0 bases and at J to 3 bases, leaving 7 bases not matched to a gene. The chain's CDR3 is CASSVATGDRGDTEAFF. The CDR3 DNA follows: TGTGCCAGCAGCGTAGCCACCGGGGACAGGGGGGACACTGAAGCTTTCTTT.

This sequence joins TRBV19 and TRBJ2-4; TRBD1 aligns across 7 bases. From germline, CDR1 is LNHDA and CDR2 SQIVND (reference sequence). J gave up 0 bases and V 5 bases, and 13 bases lay outside the gene matches. The CDR3 runs to 18 residues. The CDR3 nucleotides are TGTGCCAGTAGTCCCACCCCCGGGGACAGACCAGCCAAAAACATTCAGTACTTC. It codes for CASSPTPGDRPAKNIQYF.

V gene TRBV5-5 combines with J gene TRBJ1-1; D is uncertain. In germline, CDR1 is SGHKS, CDR2 YYEKEE (reference sequence). The CDR3 extends over 13 amino acids. V lost 1 base and J 8 bases, leaving 12 bases between the germline ends. The CDR3 loop is CASSLPGRVEAFF. The CDR3 coding sequence is TGTGCCAGCAGCTTGCCGGGGAGGGTGGAAGCTTTCTTT.

The chain employs TRBV9 and TRBJ1-1; 7 bases align to TRBD1. The CDR3 totals 15 residues. V shed 4 bases, J shed 0 bases, and the junction held 6 bases outside the gene matches. Germline V gives CDR1 SGDLS, CDR2 YYNGEE. CDR3 sequence: CASSPQQGLNTEAFF. The CDR3 DNA follows: TGTGCCAGCAGCCCTCAACAGGGGTTGAACACTGAAGCTTTCTTT.

In this sample, this clone turned up a few times. The chain carries TRBV11-2 and TRBJ1-3; D is undetermined. CDR1 and CDR2 (germline): SGHAT, FQNNGV. The V gene lost 8 bases and the J gene lost 7 bases, with 12 bases spanning the gap. The CDR3 has 12 amino acids. CDR3 coding DNA: TGTGCCAGCCAAAGCGTATGGAACACCATATATTTT. Amino acids: CASQSVWNTIYF. The full variable domain, its missing parts supplied by reference TRBV11-2 and TRBJ1-3, is EAGVAQSPRYKIIEKRQSVAFWCNPISGHATLYWYQQILGQGPKLLIQFQNNGVVDDSQLPKDRFSAERLKGVDSTLKIQPAKLEDSAVYLCASQSVWNTIYFGEGSWLTVV.

The chain links TRBV7-3 to TRBJ1-1; TRBD1 is a possible D gene (6 bases). The CDR3 is 15 amino acids. Germline CDR1 SGHTA, CDR2 FQGTGA. The V end was cut by 5 bases, the J end by 3 bases, with 16 bases between. In DNA form, the CDR3 reads TGTGCCAGCAGCGCGTCCGGGGGGGCGTACACTGAAGCTTTCTTT. Encoded protein: CASSASGGAYTEAFF.

The chain links TRBV28 to TRBJ2-1; 9 bases match TRBD1. From germline, CDR1 is MDHEN and CDR2 SYDVKM. The CDR3 loop spans 15 amino acids. Trimming at V came to 5 bases and at J to 7 bases, leaving 9 bases not matched to a gene. CDR3: CASSPTGTGFNEQFF. Written as DNA, the CDR3 is TGTGCCAGCAGTCCAACCGGGACAGGGTTTAATGAGCAGTTCTTC.

This chain uses TRBV7-9 with TRBJ2-5, with a tentative D call TRBD2 (5 bases). Germline lookup yields CDR1 SEHNR and CDR2 FQNEAQ (reference sequence). The CDR3 covers 16 residues. With 5 bases removed from V and 4 bases from J, the gap between germline ends came to 20 bases. CDR3 bases: TGTGCCAGCAGCGAAGAATCGCGGGTACCTCTAGAGACCCAGTACTTC. This codes for CASSEESRVPLETQYF.

The gene calls are TRBV15 and TRBJ2-6; D perhaps matches TRBD2 (5 bases). The V end was cut by 3 bases, the J end by 0 bases, with 9 bases between. The CDR3 length is 16 residues. Per the germline V gene, CDR1 is LNHNV and CDR2 is YYDKDF (reference sequence). CDR3 coding DNA: TGTGCCACCAGCAGTGGGGAGAGCTCTGGGGCCAACGTCCTGACTTTC. Residues: CATSSGESSGANVLTF.

V is TRBV12-1 and J is TRBJ2-5. TRBV12-1 is marked as a pseudogene. This CDR3 has 14 residues. The CDR3 nucleotides are TGTGCCAGCTCCGACCGGGACCGAAAAGAGACCCAGTACTTC. Protein: CASSDRDRKETQYF.